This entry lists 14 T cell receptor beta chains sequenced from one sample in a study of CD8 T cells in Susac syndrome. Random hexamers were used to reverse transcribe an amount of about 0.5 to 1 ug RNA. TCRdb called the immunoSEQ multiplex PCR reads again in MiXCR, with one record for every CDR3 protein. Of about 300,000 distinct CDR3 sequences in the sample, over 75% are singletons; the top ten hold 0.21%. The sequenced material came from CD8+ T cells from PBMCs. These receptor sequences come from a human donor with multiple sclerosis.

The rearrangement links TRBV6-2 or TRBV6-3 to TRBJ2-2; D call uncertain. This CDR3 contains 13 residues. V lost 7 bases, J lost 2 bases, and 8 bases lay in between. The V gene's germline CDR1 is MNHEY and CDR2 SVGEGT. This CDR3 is CASKGINTGELFF. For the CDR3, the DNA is TGTGCCAGCAAAGGGATCAACACCGGGGAGCTGTTTTTT.

CDR3 DNA sequence: TGTGCCAGCAGCCCGGGGGGTTGGGGGCGCAGCAATCAGCCCCAGCATTTT. This encodes CASSPGGWGRSNQPQHF. The J gene is TRBJ1-5, the V gene TRBV7-2; perhaps TRBD1 as D (6 bases). The germline gives CDR1 SGHTA, CDR2 FQGNSA. Trimming left V 5 bases short and J 1 base short, with 18 bases between. This CDR3 spans 17 amino acids.

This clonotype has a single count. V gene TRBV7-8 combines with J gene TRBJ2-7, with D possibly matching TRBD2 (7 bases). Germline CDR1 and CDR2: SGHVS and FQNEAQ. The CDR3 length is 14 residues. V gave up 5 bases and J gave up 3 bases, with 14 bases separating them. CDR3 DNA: TGTGCCAGCAGCCGAGGGGGGGCCGACTACGAGCAGTACTTC. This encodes CASSRGGADYEQYF.

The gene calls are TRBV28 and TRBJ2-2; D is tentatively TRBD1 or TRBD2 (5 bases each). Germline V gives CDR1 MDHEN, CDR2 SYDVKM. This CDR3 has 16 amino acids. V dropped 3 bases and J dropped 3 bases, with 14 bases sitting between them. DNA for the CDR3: TGTGCCAGCAGTTTTCTTTCCGAGGGGCACACCGGGGAGCTGTTTTTT. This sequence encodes CASSFLSEGHTGELFF.

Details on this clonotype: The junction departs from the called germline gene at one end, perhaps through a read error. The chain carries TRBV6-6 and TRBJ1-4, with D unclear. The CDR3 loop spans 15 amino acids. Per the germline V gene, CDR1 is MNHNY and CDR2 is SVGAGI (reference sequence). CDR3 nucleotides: TGTGCCAGCAGTTACGAACCAACAACTAATGAAAAACTGTCTTTT. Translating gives CASSYEPTTNEKLSF.

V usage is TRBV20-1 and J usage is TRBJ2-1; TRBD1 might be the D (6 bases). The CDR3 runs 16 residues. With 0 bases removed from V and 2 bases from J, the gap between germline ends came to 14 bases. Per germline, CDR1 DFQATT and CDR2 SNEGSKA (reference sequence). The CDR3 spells CSARDLKGDPYNEQFF. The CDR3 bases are TGCAGTGCTAGAGATCTAAAGGGGGATCCCTACAATGAGCAGTTCTTC.

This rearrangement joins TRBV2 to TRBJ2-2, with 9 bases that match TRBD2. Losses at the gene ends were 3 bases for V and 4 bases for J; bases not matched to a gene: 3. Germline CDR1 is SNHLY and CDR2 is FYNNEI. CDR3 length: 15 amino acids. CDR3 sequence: CASSDQAGGTGELFF. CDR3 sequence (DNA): TGTGCCAGCAGTGATCAAGCGGGAGGCACCGGGGAGCTGTTTTTT.

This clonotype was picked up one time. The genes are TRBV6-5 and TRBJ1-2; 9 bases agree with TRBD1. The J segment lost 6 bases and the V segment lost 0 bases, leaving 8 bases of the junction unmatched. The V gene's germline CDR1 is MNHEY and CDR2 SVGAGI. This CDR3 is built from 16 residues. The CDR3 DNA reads TGTGCCAGCAGTTACTCGAAAAAAGGGACAGGGAATGGCTACACCTTC. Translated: CASSYSKKGTGNGYTF.

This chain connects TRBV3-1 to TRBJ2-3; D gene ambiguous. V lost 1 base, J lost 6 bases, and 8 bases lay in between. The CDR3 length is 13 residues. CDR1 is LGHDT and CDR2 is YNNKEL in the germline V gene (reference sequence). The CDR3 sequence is CASSQVTYDTQYF. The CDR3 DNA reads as TGTGCCAGCAGCCAAGTCACATATGATACGCAGTATTTT.

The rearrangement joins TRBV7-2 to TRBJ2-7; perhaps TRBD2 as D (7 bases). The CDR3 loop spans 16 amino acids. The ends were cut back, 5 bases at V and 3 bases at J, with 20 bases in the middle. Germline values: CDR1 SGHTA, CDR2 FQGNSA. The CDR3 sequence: CASSPVFGEGVYEQYF. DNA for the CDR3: TGTGCCAGCAGCCCCGTTTTTGGGGAGGGGGTCTACGAGCAGTACTTC.

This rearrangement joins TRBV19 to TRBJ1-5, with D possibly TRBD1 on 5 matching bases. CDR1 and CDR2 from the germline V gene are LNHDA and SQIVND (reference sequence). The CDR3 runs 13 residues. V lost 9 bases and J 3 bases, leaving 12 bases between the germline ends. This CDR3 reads CASDDSNNQPQHF. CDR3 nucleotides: TGTGCCAGCGATGACAGCAACAATCAGCCCCAGCATTTT.

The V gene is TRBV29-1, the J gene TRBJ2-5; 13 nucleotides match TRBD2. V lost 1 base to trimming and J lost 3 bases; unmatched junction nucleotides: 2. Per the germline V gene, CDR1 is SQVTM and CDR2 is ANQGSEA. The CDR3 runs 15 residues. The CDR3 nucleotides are TGCAGCGTTGAAGGAACTAGCGGGGGGGAAGAGACCCAGTACTTC. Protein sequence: CSVEGTSGGEETQYF.

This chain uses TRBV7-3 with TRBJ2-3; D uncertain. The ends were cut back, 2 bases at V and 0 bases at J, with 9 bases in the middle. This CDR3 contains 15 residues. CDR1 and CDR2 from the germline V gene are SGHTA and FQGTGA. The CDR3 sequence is CASSLGLGSTDTQYF. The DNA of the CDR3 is TGTGCCAGCAGCTTAGGCCTAGGGAGCACAGATACGCAGTATTTT.

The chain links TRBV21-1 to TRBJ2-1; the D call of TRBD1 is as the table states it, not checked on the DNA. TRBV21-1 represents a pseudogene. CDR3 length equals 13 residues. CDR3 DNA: TGTGCCAGCAGCACCAATCGTCCAGGGGGGTGGTTCTTC. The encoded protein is CASSTNRPGGWFF.